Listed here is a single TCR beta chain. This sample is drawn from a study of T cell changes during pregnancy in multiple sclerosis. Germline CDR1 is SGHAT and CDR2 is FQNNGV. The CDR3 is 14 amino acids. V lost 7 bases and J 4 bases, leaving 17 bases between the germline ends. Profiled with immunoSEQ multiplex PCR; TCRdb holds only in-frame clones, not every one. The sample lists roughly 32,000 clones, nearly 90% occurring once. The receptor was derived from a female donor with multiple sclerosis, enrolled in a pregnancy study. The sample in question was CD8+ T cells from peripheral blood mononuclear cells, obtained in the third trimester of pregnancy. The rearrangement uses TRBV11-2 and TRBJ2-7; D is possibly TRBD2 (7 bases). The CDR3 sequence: CASTPRGPRYEQYF. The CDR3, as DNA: TGTGCCAGCACCCCGCGGGGGCCCCGATACGAGCAGTACTTC.